Described below is a single TCR beta chain sequence and its context. There are 19 residues in the CDR3. J gave up 0 bases and V 3 bases, and 11 bases lay outside the gene matches. Germline loops: CDR1 MDHEN, CDR2 SYDVKM. The sample belongs to a study of blood T cell repertoires in COVID-19. Study-wide background: Sites across the United States, Italy and Spain contributed samples from acute and convalescent COVID-19. Sample material is recorded as cDNA or gDNA derived from T cells, B-cell-depleted T cells, or PBMCs.

Authors' analysis steps: For nucleated cells, counts were estimated from reference gene primer amplification. Some clones are missing from TCRdb's copy, which holds only in-frame ones; the method was immunoSEQ multiplex PCR. The DNA was the basis for D and trimming; V, J and clone size are from that table. The sample yields under 110,000 clones, about 90% seen once. This TCR was sampled from a woman in her twenties or thirties with acute or convalescent COVID-19. V is TRBV28 and J is TRBJ2-1; 10 bases line up with TRBD1. What was sequenced was peripheral blood. The CDR3 region is CASSLPGQGNFVSYNEQFF. CDR3 nucleotides: TGTGCCAGCAGTTTGCCGGGACAGGGGAACTTCGTCTCCTACAATGAGCAGTTCTTC.